The clone carrying this T cell receptor (beta chain) qualifies as medium-sized. Its antigen remains unknown. General observations from the study: Tumor memory CD4+ T cell TCR gene usage was found to cluster with blood and lymph node memory CD4+ cells and with lymph node naive CD4+ cells. Tumor Tregs overlapped most with tumor, then blood, naive CD4+ cells.

After constant-region reverse-primer amplification, full-length variable regions underwent semi-nested PCR with Nested Universal Primer A. TCRdb used MiXCR to reprocess the 5' RACE reads, holding one entry per CDR3 protein. The sample shows 40,000 to 65,000 distinct CDR3 sequences, around 26% of them seen only once. Naive CD4+ cells had CD25+ Tregs removed. From germline, CDR1 is SGHVS and CDR2 FQNEAQ. Trimming shortened V by 3 bases and J by 4 bases, and 9 bases separated the two germline ends. CDR3 length: 13 amino acids. The specimen sequenced was tumor-infiltrating naive CD4+ T cells sorted from the breast tumor. Sample subset: naive CD4+ T cells, CD4+CD45RA+CD25-. The source is a female donor with breast cancer. The chain employs TRBV7-8 and TRBJ2-5; maybe TRBD2 (5 bases). In nucleotides, the CDR3 is TGTGCCAGCAGCTTCGGGAACGGAGAGACCCAGTACTTC. As protein: CASSFGNGETQYF.